Shown below are 10 T cell receptor beta chains from a single sample sequenced in a study of diagnostic markers for celiac disease. TCRdb reprocessed the reads and keeps a single row for each CDR3 protein, giving no DNA. This sample's table reports about 5,600 distinct CDR3 sequences. The sequenced material came from either unsorted cells or a sorted T cell fraction (not recorded which). Source of these receptors: a human donor. This table probably holds off-target reads from a library built for another chain.

This chain links TRBV20-1 with TRBJ2-1. The CDR3 loop spans 15 amino acids. Germline CDR1 is DFQATT and CDR2 is SNEGSKA (reference sequence). The CDR3 spells CSAKKIESSYNEQFF.

Its frequency marks this clonotype as medium-sized. V usage is TRBV18 and J usage is TRBJ1-1. Germline-derived CDR1 and CDR2 are KGHSH and LQKENI. The CDR3 consists of 13 residues. This CDR3 is CASSPRRDTEAFF. Full variable domain (rest looked up from reference TRBV18 and TRBJ1-1): NAGVMQNPRHLVRRRGQEARLRCSPMKGHSHVYWYRQLPEEGLKFMVYLQKENIIDESGMPKERFSAEFPKEGPSILRIQQVVRGDSAAYFCASSPRRDTEAFFGQGTRLTVV.

This clonotype is classed as medium-sized by frequency. This chain joins TRBV29-1 and TRBJ1-2. CDR3 length equals 11 residues. Germline CDR1 SQVTM, CDR2 ANQGSEA. CDR3 region: CSVEVDYGYTF. Combining the CDR3 with reference TRBV29-1 and TRBJ1-2 gives the whole variable domain SAVISQKPSRDICQRGTSLTIQCQVDSQVTMMFWYRQQPGQSLTLIATANQGSEATYESGFVIDKFPISRPNLTFSTLTVSNMSPEDSSIYLCSVEVDYGYTFGSGTRLTVV.

This clonotype is deemed medium-sized (0.01 to 0.1%) by its frequency. The chain's CDR3 is CATSGKGTSGEPYEQYF. The chain has TRBV24-1 and TRBJ2-7; TCRdb proposes TRBD2, but this gene call is untestable without DNA. The germline gives CDR1 KGHDR, CDR2 SFDVKD. This CDR3 has 17 amino acids.

By frequency, this clonotype is medium-sized. The J gene is TRBJ1-1, the V gene TRBV20-1. The germline V gene has CDR1 DFQATT and CDR2 SNEGSKA (reference sequence). This CDR3 region has 13 residues. The CDR3 is CSATLGPNTEAFF.

The V and J genes are TRBV5-1 and TRBJ1-2. Germline V CDR1 and CDR2: SGHRS, YFSETQ. The CDR3 loop spans 13 amino acids. The CDR3 protein is CASSLGEGRGYTF.

The chain couples TRBV2 to TRBJ1-2; TCRdb's assignment of TRBD1 cannot be checked, as there is no DNA. Germline assignment: CDR1 SNHLY and CDR2 FYNNEI. The CDR3 is made up of 14 amino acids. CDR3: CASRGDRVLYGYTF.

J is TRBJ2-1 and V is TRBV20-1. The V gene's germline CDR1 is DFQATT and CDR2 SNEGSKA (reference sequence). This CDR3 comprises 12 residues. Here the CDR3 reads CSAILLGNEQFF.

The V and J genes are TRBV20-1 and TRBJ1-3; TCRdb selects TRBD1, and the lack of DNA leaves this call unchecked. The V gene's germline CDR1 is DFQATT and CDR2 SNEGSKA (reference sequence). The CDR3 runs to 13 residues. The CDR3 is CSARGGAGNTIYF.

Measured by frequency, this clonotype is medium-sized. The chain combines TRBV5-6 with TRBJ1-5. The CDR3 is made up of 14 amino acids. The germline V gene has CDR1 SGHDT and CDR2 YYEEEE. The CDR3 loop is CASSSGWDNQPQHF. Full variable domain (outside the CDR3, taken from reference TRBV5-6 and TRBJ1-5): DAGVTQSPTHLIKTRGQQVTLRCSPKSGHDTVSWYQQALGQGPQFIFQYYEEEERQRGNFPDRFSGHQFPNYSSELNVNALLLGDSALYLCASSSGWDNQPQHFGDGTRLSIL.